The 30 T cell receptor beta chains presented below share a single source sample, sequenced in a study of blood T cell repertoires in COVID-19. Method: immunoSEQ multiplex PCR; TCRdb's copy keeps in-frame clones and lacks some. The profile shows 65,000 to 90,000 clones, roughly 78% of them singletons. Sequenced sample: peripheral blood. These receptors all stem from a man in his sixties with acute or convalescent COVID-19.

The chain employs TRBV27 and TRBJ1-4; the D gene is possibly TRBD1 (6 bases). The germline V gene has CDR1 MNHEY and CDR2 SMNVEV (reference sequence). CDR3 length equals 14 residues. Trimming cost V 1 base and J 7 bases, with 10 bases left between them. CDR3 DNA sequence: TGTGCCAGCAGTTTATGGGGGGGCGGTGAAAAACTGTTTTTT. Amino acids: CASSLWGGGEKLFF.

The chain combines TRBV5-4 with TRBJ2-1; 7 nucleotides align to TRBD2. Germline CDR1 SGHNT, CDR2 YYREEE (reference sequence). This CDR3 has 16 amino acids. With V trimmed by 3 bases and J by 0 bases, 6 bases remained unmatched. The CDR3 DNA sequence: TGTGCCAGCAGCTCGGGGCTAGCGGTCTCCTACAATGAGCAGTTCTTC. This codes for CASSSGLAVSYNEQFF. Together with reference TRBV5-4 and TRBJ2-1, the CDR3 gives the full variable domain: ETGVTQSPTHLIKTRGQQVTLRCSSQSGHNTVSWYQQALGQGPQFIFQYYREEENGRGNFPPRFSGLQFPNYSSELNVNALELDDSALYLCASSSGLAVSYNEQFFGPGTRLTVL.

V and J are TRBV7-6 and TRBJ1-2; D gene ambiguous. CDR3 length equals 14 residues. CDR1 SGHVS and CDR2 FNYEAQ come from the germline V gene. Trimming cost V 1 base and J 8 bases, with 14 bases left between them. The CDR3, as DNA: TGTGCCAGCAGCTTAGTTGAGGGAGGCGACGGCTACACCTTC. Translation: CASSLVEGGDGYTF.

V and J are TRBV7-9 and TRBJ1-2, with 12 positions matching TRBD1. The J segment lost 8 bases and the V segment lost 6 bases, leaving 10 bases of the junction unmatched. Germline V CDR1 and CDR2: SEHNR, FQNEAQ (reference sequence). The CDR3 length is 15 residues. The DNA for the CDR3 is TGTGCCAGCAGTCGGGACAGGGGGCTCTCAGGAGGCTACACCTTC. Amino acid sequence: CASSRDRGLSGGYTF.

As to this clone: The sample carries other DNA sequences with the same CDR3. This rearrangement joins TRBV6-5 to TRBJ1-2; D may be TRBD1 (5 bases). The V and J ends lost 6 bases and 0 bases respectively, with 11 bases between them. Germline V lookup: CDR1 MNHEY, CDR2 SVGAGI. This CDR3 has 14 residues. The CDR3 is CASRTQGSNYGYTF. The CDR3 DNA follows: TGTGCCAGCAGAACGCAGGGATCTAACTATGGCTACACCTTC.

This clone appeared a few times. The V gene is TRBV7-2, the J gene TRBJ2-1; 9 nucleotides agree with TRBD2. This CDR3 has 15 amino acids. The junction had 2 bases not matched to a gene; V was cut back by 3 bases and J by 2 bases. The germline V gene has CDR1 SGHTA and CDR2 FQGNSA. The CDR3 DNA is TGTGCCAGCAGCTTCTTAGCGGGGGCCTACAATGAGCAGTTCTTC. It codes for CASSFLAGAYNEQFF. Combining the CDR3 with reference TRBV7-2 and TRBJ2-1 gives the whole variable domain GAGVSQSPSNKVTEKGKDVELRCDPISGHTALYWYRQSLGQGLEFLIYFQGNSAPDKSGLPSDRFSAERTGGSVSTLTIQRTQQEDSAVYLCASSFLAGAYNEQFFGPGTRLTVL.

The V and J genes are TRBV18 and TRBJ2-5; 10 nucleotides align to TRBD2. With V trimmed by 3 bases and J by 1 base, 2 bases remained unmatched. Looked up from germline, CDR1 is KGHSH and CDR2 is LQKENI. This CDR3 has 15 residues. CDR3 nucleotides: TGTGCCAGCTCACCTCCTAGCGGGGGCCAAGAGACCCAGTACTTC. Translated, it gives CASSPPSGGQETQYF.

This chain joins TRBV18 and TRBJ2-1, with D perhaps TRBD2 (5 bases). This CDR3 is 15 amino acids long. Germline CDR1 KGHSH, CDR2 LQKENI. V gave up 0 bases and J gave up 0 bases, with 6 bases separating them. As DNA, the CDR3 is TGTGCCAGCTCACCACCCGAGGGCTCCTACAATGAGCAGTTCTTC. Its protein product is CASSPPEGSYNEQFF.

The rearrangement joins TRBV6-5 to TRBJ1-2; no reliable D call. Germline loops: CDR1 MNHEY, CDR2 SVGAGI. The CDR3 is made up of 11 amino acids. V gave up 6 bases and J gave up 6 bases, with 8 bases separating them. CDR3 DNA: TGTGCCAGCAGACTTAGAAATGGCTACACCTTC. Protein product: CASRLRNGYTF.

This chain joins TRBV28 and TRBJ1-5; 7 positions agree with TRBD1. CDR1 and CDR2 (germline): MDHEN, SYDVKM. Unmatched junction bases numbered 3, after V lost 7 bases and J lost 0 bases. This CDR3 contains 14 residues. The CDR3 nucleotides are TGTGCCAGCACAGGGGGGAATAGCAATCAGCCCCAGCATTTT. Translation gives CASTGGNSNQPQHF.

The rearrangement links TRBV5-6 to TRBJ2-2; tentative D call: TRBD2 (5 bases). Germline V gene lookup returns CDR1 SGHDT and CDR2 YYEEEE. CDR3 length: 17 residues. The V and J ends lost 5 bases and 2 bases respectively, with 19 bases between them. The DNA for the CDR3 is TGTGCCAGCAGATTCAACCCGGGATCAATAAACACCGGGGAGCTGTTTTTT. Encoded protein: CASRFNPGSINTGELFF.

The V and J genes are TRBV19 and TRBJ2-2; TRBD1 might be the D (6 bases). This CDR3 comprises 15 residues. From germline, CDR1 is LNHDA and CDR2 SQIVND (reference sequence). Deletions cut 5 bases from V and 8 bases from J, with 18 bases between. CDR3 DNA: TGTGCCAGTAGTGCGGACAGCATTCGTGTGGGGGAGCTGTTTTTT. This sequence encodes CASSADSIRVGELFF.

This clone appeared a single time. At one end, the junction sequence differs from germline, possibly due to a read error. The chain employs TRBV28 and TRBJ2-7; 8 positions agree with TRBD2. CDR3 length: 13 amino acids. Germline V CDR1 and CDR2: MDHEN, SYDVKM. The CDR3 DNA sequence: TGTGCCAGCAGTTCCATTACTAGTCCGGGAGGGGGCTTC. The encoded protein is CASSSITSPGGGF.

J is TRBJ1-6 and V is TRBV3-1 (or the pseudogene TRBV3-2); D is ambiguous. CDR1 LGHDT and CDR2 YNNKEL come from the germline V gene (reference sequence). V was cut by 0 bases and J by 12 bases, with 6 bases left in between. CDR3 length: 12 amino acids. In DNA form, the CDR3 reads TGTGCCAGCAGCCAAGAGCGGTTACCCCTCCACTTT. Translating gives CASSQERLPLHF.

The gene calls are TRBV3-1 (or the pseudogene TRBV3-2) and TRBJ2-1; perhaps TRBD1 as D (6 bases). Trimming cost V 1 base and J 6 bases, with 10 bases left between them. CDR1 is LGHDT, CDR2 YNNKEL, per germline (reference sequence). The CDR3 runs to 14 residues. The CDR3: CASSQVVRGNEQFF. CDR3 DNA: TGTGCCAGCAGCCAAGTGGTCAGGGGCAATGAGCAGTTCTTC.

The genes are TRBV4-2 and TRBJ2-1, with TRBD2 matching over 15 bases. The germline gives CDR1 LGHNA, CDR2 YNFKEQ. CDR3 size: 18 residues. The J segment lost 9 bases and the V segment lost 1 base, leaving 10 bases of the junction unmatched. CDR3 protein: CASSQAPSGLAGGREQFF. The CDR3 DNA follows: TGTGCCAGCAGCCAAGCCCCCTCCGGACTAGCGGGGGGGCGTGAGCAGTTCTTC.

The chain links TRBV27 to TRBJ2-7, with TRBD2 matching 10 bases. CDR1 and CDR2 (germline): MNHEY, SMNVEV (reference sequence). After removal of 7 bases from V and 3 bases from J, the junction contained 9 bases not matched to a gene. The CDR3 is 15 residues long. CDR3 bases: TGTGCCAGCACCCCACGGACTAGCGGCAACTACGAGCAGTACTTC. It encodes CASTPRTSGNYEQYF.

The chain couples TRBV6-5 to TRBJ1-2; D might be TRBD1 (5 bases). Germline CDR1 MNHEY, CDR2 SVGAGI. CDR3 length equals 13 residues. V lost 7 bases to trimming and J lost 4 bases, with 13 bases between them. CDR3 sequence: CASTNDRVYGYTF. CDR3 coding DNA: TGTGCCAGCACCAACGACAGAGTCTATGGCTACACCTTC.

The CDR3 loop is CSVRVEEAFF. In DNA, the CDR3 is TGCAGCGTTAGAGTTGAAGAAGCTTTCTTT. This chain joins TRBV29-1 and TRBJ1-1; D is undetermined. The CDR3 is 10 residues long. V lost 5 bases and J lost 8, with 9 bases in between. Per the germline V gene, CDR1 is SQVTM and CDR2 is ANQGSEA.

The J gene is TRBJ1-3, the V gene TRBV18, with TRBD1 matching 7 bases. Germline CDR1 is KGHSH and CDR2 is LQKENI. The CDR3 length is 14 residues. With 5 bases clipped from V and 5 bases from J, the junction kept 6 bases outside the gene matches. CDR3 nucleotides: TGTGCCAGCTCAGCCGGGACAGAGAGAAACACCATATATTTT. Translation gives CASSAGTERNTIYF. The full variable domain, rest sourced from reference TRBV18 and TRBJ1-3, is NAGVMQNPRHLVRRRGQEARLRCSPMKGHSHVYWYRQLPEEGLKFMVYLQKENIIDESGMPKERFSAEFPKEGPSILRIQQVVRGDSAAYFCASSAGTERNTIYFGEGSWLTVV.

This chain joins TRBV28 and TRBJ1-3; 12 bases map to TRBD1. V was clipped by 9 bases and J by 8 bases; unmatched bases: 20. CDR1 and CDR2 (germline): MDHEN, SYDVKM. The CDR3 is 18 amino acids. The CDR3 nucleotides read TGTGCCAGTAAGGAACCGGGACAGGGGGCTGATGGGGCGGACACCATATATTTT. It yields the protein CASKEPGQGADGADTIYF.

This chain links TRBV4-2 with TRBJ2-1; 9 positions agree with TRBD2. J gave up 6 bases and V 0 bases, and 6 bases lay outside the gene matches. Germline values: CDR1 LGHNA, CDR2 YNFKEQ. The CDR3 contains 16 residues. CDR3 nucleotides: TGTGCCAGCAGCCAAGAGATGGCGGGGGGGCCCAATGAGCAGTTCTTC. Protein: CASSQEMAGGPNEQFF.

The chain uses TRBV7-2 and TRBJ1-5; possible D gene TRBD1, 6 bases. The CDR3 totals 17 residues. Germline V gene data show CDR1 as SGHTA and CDR2 as FQGNSA. V was cut by 1 base and J by 6 bases, with 19 bases left in between. The CDR3 sequence is CASSLVSTEQGGQPQHF. CDR3 in DNA: TGTGCCAGCAGCTTAGTGTCAACCGAACAGGGTGGTCAGCCCCAGCATTTT.

The rearrangement uses TRBV7-2 and TRBJ2-1; D might be TRBD2 (5 bases). Looked up from germline, CDR1 is SGHTA and CDR2 is FQGNSA. CDR3 length: 16 amino acids. The V end was cut by 5 bases, the J end by 6 bases, with 20 bases between. CDR3 sequence: CASSPTRSVTPNEQFF. CDR3 nucleotide sequence: TGTGCCAGCAGCCCCACCCGTAGCGTCACCCCCAATGAGCAGTTCTTC.

This chain links TRBV9 with TRBJ1-3; TRBD1 is a possible D gene (5 bases). The CDR3 has 15 residues. The V gene lost 4 bases and the J gene lost 1 base, with 12 bases spanning the gap. Germline loops: CDR1 SGDLS, CDR2 YYNGEE. In nucleotides, the CDR3 is TGTGCCAGCAGCTTCAGGGCCCAGTCTGGAAACACCATATATTTT. Translating it yields CASSFRAQSGNTIYF.

The rearrangement joins TRBV4-1 to TRBJ2-2; 9 positions match TRBD2. The CDR3 length is 18 residues. The V gene's germline CDR1 is MGHRA and CDR2 YSYEKL. The junction had 14 bases not matched to a gene; V was cut back by 3 bases and J by 6 bases. CDR3 DNA: TGCGCCAGCAGCCACAATAAGGGCGGGAGGGCACTTTCCGGGGAGCTGTTTTTT. Amino acid sequence: CASSHNKGGRALSGELFF.

This sequence joins TRBV7-3 and TRBJ1-1, with D possibly matching TRBD1 (6 bases). Germline V lookup: CDR1 SGHTA, CDR2 FQGTGA. This CDR3 spans 13 amino acids. With 5 bases removed from V and 1 base from J, the gap between germline ends came to 8 bases. The CDR3 is CASSRQANTEAFF. Here the CDR3 DNA reads TGTGCCAGCAGCCGACAGGCGAACACTGAAGCTTTCTTT.

The chain is built from TRBV28 and TRBJ2-3; 11 nucleotides line up with TRBD1. V lost 4 bases to trimming and J lost 3 bases; unmatched junction nucleotides: 3. Germline CDR1 and CDR2: MDHEN and SYDVKM. The CDR3 contains 15 residues. DNA of the CDR3: TGTGCCAGCAGTTCCGGGACAGGGGGAACAGATACGCAGTATTTT. Translation gives CASSSGTGGTDTQYF.

V usage is TRBV21-1 and J usage is TRBJ1-1; the DNA was not compared with TRBD1, the D call given in the table. TRBV21-1 is described as a pseudogene. The CDR3 length is 15 residues. This CDR3 reads CASSKPDRGNTEAFF. The CDR3, as DNA: TGTGCCAGCAGCAAACCGGACAGGGGGAACACTGAAGCTTTCTTT.

Here the CDR3 reads CASSPGFDEQFF. CDR3 sequence (DNA): TGTGCCAGCAGCCCGGGATTCGATGAGCAGTTCTTC. This sequence joins TRBV7-8 and TRBJ2-1; D may be TRBD2 (5 bases). The CDR3 runs to 12 residues. CDR1 is SGHVS and CDR2 is FQNEAQ in the germline V gene. V was pared by 5 bases and J by 8 bases, with 10 bases between.